This TCR beta chain was found in a study of T-cell reconstitution after alpha-beta-depleted transplantation in children. Overall study findings and caveats: From newly produced T cells came most of the T-cell counts and diversity one year after transplant. Surviving recipient T cells and thymic progenitors underlay high day-60 TCRbeta diversity in some patients.

This clonotype has only a few counts. Antigen specificity is unknown. The authors prepared the TCRbeta library with unique molecular identifiers. Using its own MiXCR run on the PCR reads, TCRdb lists one record per CDR3 protein. Here the sample spans approximately 110,000 distinct CDR3 sequences, 10% to 13% being singletons. The CDR3 runs 17 residues. Losses at the gene ends were 3 bases for V and 3 bases for J; bases not matched to a gene: 14. CDR1 is MNHEY and CDR2 is SMNVEV in the germline V gene (reference sequence). This sequence joins TRBV27 and TRBJ2-7; TRBD2 matches at 7 bases. Sample: PBMCs, taken before TCRalphabeta/CD19-depleted stem cell transplant. The clonotype comes from a boy aged 2 to 10 with acute lymphoblastic leukemia, due to receive a stem cell transplant. Here the CDR3 reads CASSFSFRGLTGYEQYF. CDR3 DNA sequence: TGTGCCAGCAGTTTCTCGTTTCGGGGACTAACCGGCTACGAGCAGTACTTC.